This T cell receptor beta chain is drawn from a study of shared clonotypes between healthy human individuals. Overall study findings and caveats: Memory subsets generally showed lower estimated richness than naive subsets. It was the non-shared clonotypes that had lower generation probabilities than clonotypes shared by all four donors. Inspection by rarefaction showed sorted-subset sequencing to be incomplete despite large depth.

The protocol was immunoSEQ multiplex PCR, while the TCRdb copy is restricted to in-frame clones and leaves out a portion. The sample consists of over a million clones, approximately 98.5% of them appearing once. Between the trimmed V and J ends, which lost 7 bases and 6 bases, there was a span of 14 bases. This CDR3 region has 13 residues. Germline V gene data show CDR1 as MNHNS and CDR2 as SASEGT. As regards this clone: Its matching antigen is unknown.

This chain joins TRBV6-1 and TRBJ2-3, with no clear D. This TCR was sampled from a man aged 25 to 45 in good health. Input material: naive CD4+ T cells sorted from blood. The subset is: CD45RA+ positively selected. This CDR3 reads CASIAVLGDTQYF. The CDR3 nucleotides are TGTGCCAGCATCGCAGTCCTTGGGGATACGCAGTATTTT.